Listed below are T cell receptor beta chains from one sample, sequenced in a study of cytomegalovirus exposure and HLA in healthy donors. Profiled with immunoSEQ multiplex PCR; TCRdb holds only in-frame clones, not every one. Counted here are around 150,000 clones, around 86% occurring once; the ten biggest clones make up roughly 7.7%. The sequenced sample consisted of PBMCs. The receptors were gathered from a woman aged 45-65 years in good health and CMV-seropositive. The conserved cysteine and the conserved F or W are not part of the CDR3 here. The size of a clone is reported for some rows only, either as once, few or many, or as a class for expanded clones.

abundance	v_gene	j_gene	CDR3aa
NA	TRBV6-6	TRBJ2-2	ASSYRQITGELF
NA	TRBV27	TRBJ1-5	ASSSQNQPQH
NA	TRBV7-9	TRBJ2-7	ASSLNRDSSYEQY
NA	TRBV6-5	TRBJ2-1	ASRIPGGSYNEQF
NA	TRBV7-2	TRBJ1-1	ASSTGTGSPLREAF
NA	TRBV11-3	TRBJ2-1	ASSLRGGGNNEQF
once	TRBV7-2	TRBJ2-7	ASSSGTGYYEQY
NA	TRBV19	TRBJ2-7	ASSPGLASQQY
NA	TRBV4-3	TRBJ1-4	ASSQDPPEATNEKLF
NA	TRBV4-2	TRBJ2-7	ASSQDRERGVYEQY
NA	TRBV6-1	TRBJ2-5	ASNSGGAEETQY
NA	TRBV28	TRBJ1-2	ANSTPGRGHGYT
NA	TRBV9	TRBJ2-5	ARTRARETQY
NA	TRBV28	TRBJ2-7	ASSSGQASSYEQY
once	TRBV5-6	TRBJ1-2	ASSFGDRAGGYT
NA	TRBV18	TRBJ2-7	ASSPFGQDSYEQY
NA	TRBV11-1	TRBJ2-7	ASSPHIWAGENEQY
few	TRBV15	TRBJ1-3	ATSRGHPGRKGNTIY
once	TRBV7-2	TRBJ2-3	ASHKSPGSTDTQY
NA	TRBV19	TRBJ1-5	ASSAPGTGREGNQPQH
once	TRBV18	TRBJ1-5	ASSPPNGGQPQH
NA	TRBV28	TRBJ2-1	AGGTSGGYNEQF
NA	TRBV25-1	TRBJ2-3	ASSGSSGTDTQY
NA	TRBV9	TRBJ1-2	ASSREPRSSYGYT
NA	TRBV10-3	TRBJ2-5	AISYAGTSGGAQETQY
NA	TRBV30	NA	AWTPTRGGYEQY
NA	TRBV10-3	TRBJ2-1	ATNRDRGESWF
NA	TRBV7-3	TRBJ2-1	ASSERGTYNEQF
NA	TRBV5-4	TRBJ2-7	ASSFLGGRVYEQY
NA	TRBV29-1	TRBJ1-1	SVAVLRGNTEAF
NA	TRBV10-3	TRBJ1-2	ASRDRDYGYT
NA	TRBV7-2	TRBJ2-7	ASSARDRASYEQY
NA	TRBV6-1	TRBJ2-1	ASSRERAYNEQF
NA	TRBV5-4	TRBJ1-1	ASSWATGMNTEAF
NA	TRBV2	TRBJ2-1	ASSRGFNNEQF
NA	TRBV4-1	TRBJ2-7	ASSQEERRSSYEQY
NA	TRBV9	TRBJ2-7	ASSVGLAGVGYEQY
NA	TRBV7-9	TRBJ2-1	ASSLVVGSYNEQF
NA	TRBV28	TRBJ2-3	ASVKRDTDTQY
few	TRBV30	TRBJ2-7	AWSFPPGIPSYEQY
NA	TRBV5-1	TRBJ2-2	ASSLGASNTGELF
NA	TRBV5-1	TRBJ1-5	ASSNGQLNQPQH
NA	TRBV7-7	TRBJ2-5	ASSFGAGGRETQY
NA	TRBV9	TRBJ2-1	ASSVEQGEGNEQF
NA	TRBV5-6	TRBJ2-2	ASSAGGYRAGELF
NA	TRBV4-3	TRBJ2-1	ASSQVGTGLYYNEQF
NA	TRBV10-3	TRBJ1-1	AISVEGALTEAF
NA	TRBV7-9	TRBJ1-1	ASSPGQNTEAF
NA	TRBV5-5	TRBJ2-1	ASSSKRGGNEQF
NA	TRBV4-2	TRBJ1-4	ASSQARGGNEKLF
NA	TRBV7-2	TRBJ1-2	ASSLAPAGLYGYT
NA	TRBV7-3	TRBJ2-2	ASSSATSAYTGELF
NA	TRBV5-1	TRBJ1-6	ASSLEDSYLSPLH